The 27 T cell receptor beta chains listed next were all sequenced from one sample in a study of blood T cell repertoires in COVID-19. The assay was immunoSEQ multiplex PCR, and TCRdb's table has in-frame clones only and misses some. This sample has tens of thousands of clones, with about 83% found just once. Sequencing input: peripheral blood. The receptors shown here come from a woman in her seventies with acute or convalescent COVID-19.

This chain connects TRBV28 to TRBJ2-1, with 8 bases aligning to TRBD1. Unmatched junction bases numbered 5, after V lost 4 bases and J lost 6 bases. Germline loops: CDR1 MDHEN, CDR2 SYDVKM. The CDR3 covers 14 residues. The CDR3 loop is CASSWAGGFNEQFF. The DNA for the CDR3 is TGTGCCAGCAGTTGGGCAGGGGGCTTCAATGAGCAGTTCTTC.

For the CDR3, the DNA is TGTGCCAGCAGCTTAGAGGGACAGGGGAATTCACCCCTCCACTTT. This translates into CASSLEGQGNSPLHF. J is TRBJ1-6 and V is TRBV7-2; 10 nucleotides align to TRBD1. Germline V gene sequence: CDR1 SGHTA, CDR2 FQGNSA. This CDR3 comprises 15 residues. Losses at the gene ends were 1 base for V and 7 bases for J; bases not matched to a gene: 1.

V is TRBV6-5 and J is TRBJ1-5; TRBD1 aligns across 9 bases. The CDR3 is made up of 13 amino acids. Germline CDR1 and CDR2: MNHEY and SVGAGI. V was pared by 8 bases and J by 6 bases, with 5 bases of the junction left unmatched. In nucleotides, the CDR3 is TGTGCCAGCGGGACAGGGCCAGGTCAGCCCCAGCATTTT. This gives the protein CASGTGPGQPQHF.

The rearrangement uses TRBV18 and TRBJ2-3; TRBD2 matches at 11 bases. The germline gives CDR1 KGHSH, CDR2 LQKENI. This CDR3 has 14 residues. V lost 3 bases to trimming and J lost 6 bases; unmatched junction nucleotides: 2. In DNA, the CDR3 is TGTGCCAGCTCACCGACTAGCGGGGTCGATACGCAGTATTTT. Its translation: CASSPTSGVDTQYF.

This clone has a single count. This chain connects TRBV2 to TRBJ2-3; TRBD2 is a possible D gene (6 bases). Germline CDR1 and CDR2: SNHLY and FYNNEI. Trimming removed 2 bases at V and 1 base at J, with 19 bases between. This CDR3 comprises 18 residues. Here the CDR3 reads CASSERARGWGGTDTQYF. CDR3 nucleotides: TGTGCCAGCAGTGAACGGGCCCGGGGATGGGGGGGCACAGATACGCAGTATTTT.

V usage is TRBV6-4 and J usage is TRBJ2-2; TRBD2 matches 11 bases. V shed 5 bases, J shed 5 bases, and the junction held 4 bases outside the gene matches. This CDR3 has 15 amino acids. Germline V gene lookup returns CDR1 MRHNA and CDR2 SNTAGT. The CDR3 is CASSPRLAGTGELFF. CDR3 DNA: TGTGCCAGCAGTCCCAGACTAGCGGGGACCGGGGAGCTGTTTTTT.

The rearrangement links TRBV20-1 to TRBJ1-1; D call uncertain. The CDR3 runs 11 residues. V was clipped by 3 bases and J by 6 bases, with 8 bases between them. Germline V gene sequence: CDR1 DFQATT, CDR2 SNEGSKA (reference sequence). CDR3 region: CSARLSAEAFF. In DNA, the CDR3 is TGCAGTGCTAGGCTGTCGGCTGAAGCTTTCTTT.

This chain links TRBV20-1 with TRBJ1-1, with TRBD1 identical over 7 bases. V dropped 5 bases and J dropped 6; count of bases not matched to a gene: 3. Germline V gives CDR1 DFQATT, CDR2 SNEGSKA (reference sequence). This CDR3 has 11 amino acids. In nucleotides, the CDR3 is TGCAGTGCTGCAGGGGGAGCTGAAGCTTTCTTT. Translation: CSAAGGAEAFF.

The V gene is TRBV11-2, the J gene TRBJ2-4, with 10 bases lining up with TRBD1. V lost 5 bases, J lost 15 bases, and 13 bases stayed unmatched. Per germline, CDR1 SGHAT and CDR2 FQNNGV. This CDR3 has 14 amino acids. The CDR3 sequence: CASSRLGRDRGLYF. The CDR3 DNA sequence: TGTGCCAGCAGCCGACTGGGCCGGGACAGGGGTTTGTACTTC. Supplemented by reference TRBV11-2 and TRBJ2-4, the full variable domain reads EAGVAQSPRYKIIEKRQSVAFWCNPISGHATLYWYQQILGQGPKLLIQFQNNGVVDDSQLPKDRFSAERLKGVDSTLKIQPAKLEDSAVYLCASSRLGRDRGLYFGAGTRLSVL.

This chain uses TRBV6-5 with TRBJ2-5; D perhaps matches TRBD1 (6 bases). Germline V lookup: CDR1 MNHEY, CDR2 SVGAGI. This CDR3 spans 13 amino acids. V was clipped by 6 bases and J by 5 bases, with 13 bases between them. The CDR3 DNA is TGTGCCAGCAGCATCACAGGGCGGGAGACCCAGTACTTC. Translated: CASSITGRETQYF.

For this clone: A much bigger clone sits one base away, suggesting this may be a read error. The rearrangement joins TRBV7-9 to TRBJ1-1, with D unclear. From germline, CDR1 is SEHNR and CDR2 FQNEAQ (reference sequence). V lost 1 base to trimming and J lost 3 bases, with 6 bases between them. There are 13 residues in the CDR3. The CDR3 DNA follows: TGTGCCAGCAGCTTAGGGGAGGACACTGAAGCTTTCTTT. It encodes CASSLGEDTEAFF.

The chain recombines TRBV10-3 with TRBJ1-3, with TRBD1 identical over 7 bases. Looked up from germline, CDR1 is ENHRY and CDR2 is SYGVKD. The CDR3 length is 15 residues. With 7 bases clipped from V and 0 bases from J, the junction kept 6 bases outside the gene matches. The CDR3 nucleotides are TGTGCCATCAACGACAGGGCCACCTCTGGAAACACCATATATTTT. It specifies CAINDRATSGNTIYF.

The CDR3 sequence is CASSLESMNTEAFF. The DNA of the CDR3 is TGTGCCAGCAGCTTAGAGAGTATGAACACTGAAGCTTTCTTT. This chain connects TRBV11-3 to TRBJ1-1; no clear D gene. This CDR3 is built from 14 residues. The germline V gene encodes CDR1 SGHNT and CDR2 YENEEA. The germline V and J ends were trimmed by 0 bases and 0 bases, with 5 bases remaining between them.

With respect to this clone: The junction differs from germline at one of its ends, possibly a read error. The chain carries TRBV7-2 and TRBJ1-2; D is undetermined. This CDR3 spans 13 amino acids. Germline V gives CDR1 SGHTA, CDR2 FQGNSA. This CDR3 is CASSDQRLEEVYF. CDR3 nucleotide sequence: TGTGCCAGCAGCGATCAGCGTCTAGAGGAGGTCTATTTC.

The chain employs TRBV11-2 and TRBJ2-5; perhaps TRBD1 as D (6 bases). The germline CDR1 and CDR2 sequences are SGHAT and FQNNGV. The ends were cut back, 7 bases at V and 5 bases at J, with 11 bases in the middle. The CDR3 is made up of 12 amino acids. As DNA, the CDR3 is TGTGCCAGCAAAAAAACAGGGGAGACCCAGTACTTC. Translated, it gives CASKKTGETQYF.

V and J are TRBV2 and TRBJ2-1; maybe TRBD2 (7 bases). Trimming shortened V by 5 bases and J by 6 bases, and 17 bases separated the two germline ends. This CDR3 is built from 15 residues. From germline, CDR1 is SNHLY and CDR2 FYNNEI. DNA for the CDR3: TGTGCCAGCAGTAGGGGGGGGAATTCAGGCAATGAGCAGTTCTTC. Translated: CASSRGGNSGNEQFF. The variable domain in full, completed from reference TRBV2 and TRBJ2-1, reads EPEVTQTPSHQVTQMGQEVILRCVPISNHLYFYWYRQILGQKVEFLVSFYNNEISEKSEIFDDQFSVERPDGSNFTLKIRSTKLEDSAMYFCASSRGGNSGNEQFFGPGTRLTVL.

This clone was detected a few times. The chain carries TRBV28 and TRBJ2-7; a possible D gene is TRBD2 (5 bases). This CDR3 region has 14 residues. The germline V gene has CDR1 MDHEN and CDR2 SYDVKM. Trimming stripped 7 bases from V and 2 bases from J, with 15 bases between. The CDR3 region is CASTSRLTTYEQYV. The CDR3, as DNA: TGTGCCAGCACCTCAAGACTAACTACCTACGAGCAGTACGTC.

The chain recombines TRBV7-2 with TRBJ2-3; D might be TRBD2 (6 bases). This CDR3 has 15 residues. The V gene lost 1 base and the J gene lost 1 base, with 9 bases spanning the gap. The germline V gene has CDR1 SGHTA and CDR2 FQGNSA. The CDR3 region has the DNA TGTGCCAGCAGCTTAGATGGAGGGCGCACAGATACGCAGTATTTT. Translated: CASSLDGGRTDTQYF.

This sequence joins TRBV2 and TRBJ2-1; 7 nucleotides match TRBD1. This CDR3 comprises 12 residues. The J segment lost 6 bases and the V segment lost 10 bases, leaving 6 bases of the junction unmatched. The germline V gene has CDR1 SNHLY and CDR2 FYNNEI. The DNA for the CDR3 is TGTGCCACCACGACAGGGTTCAATGAGCAGTTCTTC. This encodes CATTTGFNEQFF.

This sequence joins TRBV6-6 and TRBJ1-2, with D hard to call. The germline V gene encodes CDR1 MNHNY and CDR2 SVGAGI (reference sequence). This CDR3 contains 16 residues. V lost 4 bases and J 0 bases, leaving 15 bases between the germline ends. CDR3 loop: CASSSSGLEANYGYTF. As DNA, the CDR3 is TGTGCCAGCAGTTCTAGCGGGTTGGAGGCTAACTATGGCTACACCTTC.

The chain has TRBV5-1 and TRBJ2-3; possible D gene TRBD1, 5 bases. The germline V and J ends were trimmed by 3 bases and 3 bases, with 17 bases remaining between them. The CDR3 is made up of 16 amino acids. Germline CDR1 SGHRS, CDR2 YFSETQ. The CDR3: CASSSHPDPGTDTQYF. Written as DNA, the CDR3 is TGCGCCAGCAGCTCCCATCCAGACCCAGGGACAGATACGCAGTATTTT.

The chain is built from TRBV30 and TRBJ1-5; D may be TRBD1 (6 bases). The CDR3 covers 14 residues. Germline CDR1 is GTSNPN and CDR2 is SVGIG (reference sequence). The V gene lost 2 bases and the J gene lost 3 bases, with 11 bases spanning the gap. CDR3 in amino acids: CAWSFGQNNQPQHF. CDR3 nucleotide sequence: TGTGCCTGGAGTTTTGGACAGAACAATCAGCCCCAGCATTTT.

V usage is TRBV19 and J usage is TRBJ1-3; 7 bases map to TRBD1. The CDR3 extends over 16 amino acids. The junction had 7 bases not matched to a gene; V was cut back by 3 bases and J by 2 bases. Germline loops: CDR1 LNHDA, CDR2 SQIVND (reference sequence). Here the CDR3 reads CASSMKGDRAGNTIYF. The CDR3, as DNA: TGTGCCAGTAGTATGAAAGGTGACAGGGCTGGAAACACCATATATTTT.

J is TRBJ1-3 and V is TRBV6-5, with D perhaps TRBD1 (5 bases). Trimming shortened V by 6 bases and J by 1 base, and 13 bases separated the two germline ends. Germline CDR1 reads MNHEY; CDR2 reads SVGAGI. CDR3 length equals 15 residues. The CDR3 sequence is CASRIGGVSGNTIYF. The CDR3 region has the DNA TGTGCCAGCAGGATTGGAGGGGTGTCTGGAAACACCATATATTTT.

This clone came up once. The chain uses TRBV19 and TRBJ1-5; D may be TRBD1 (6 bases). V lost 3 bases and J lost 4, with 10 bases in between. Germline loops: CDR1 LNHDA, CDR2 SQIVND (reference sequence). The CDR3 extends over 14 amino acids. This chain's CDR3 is CASSIYQGNQPQHF. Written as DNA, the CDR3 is TGTGCCAGTAGTATCTACCAGGGGAATCAGCCCCAGCATTTT. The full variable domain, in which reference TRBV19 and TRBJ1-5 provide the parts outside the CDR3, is DGGITQSPKYLFRKEGQNVTLSCEQNLNHDAMYWYRQDPGQGLRLIYYSQIVNDFQKGDIAEGYSVSREKKESFPLTVTSAQKNPTAFYLCASSIYQGNQPQHFGDGTRLSIL.

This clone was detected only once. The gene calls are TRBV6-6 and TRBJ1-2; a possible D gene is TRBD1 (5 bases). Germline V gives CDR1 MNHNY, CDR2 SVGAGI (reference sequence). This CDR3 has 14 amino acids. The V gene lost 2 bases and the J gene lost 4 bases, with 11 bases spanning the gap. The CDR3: CASSYLDIPYGYTF. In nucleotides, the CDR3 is TGTGCCAGCAGTTACCTGGACATTCCCTATGGCTACACCTTC.

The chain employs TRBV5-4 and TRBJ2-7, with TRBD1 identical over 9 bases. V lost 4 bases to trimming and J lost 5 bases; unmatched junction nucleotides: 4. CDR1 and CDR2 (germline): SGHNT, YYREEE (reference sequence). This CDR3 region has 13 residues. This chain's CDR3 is CASSIRDRDEQYV. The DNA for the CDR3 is TGTGCCAGCAGCATCCGGGACAGGGACGAGCAGTACGTC.